This T cell receptor beta chain was captured in a study of cytomegalovirus exposure and HLA in healthy donors. Vbeta (60) and Jbeta (13) primers were used in the PCR. Data came from immunoSEQ multiplex PCR; TCRdb stores just in-frame clones and leaves some out. Of over 120,000 clones listed, roughly 80% are singletons. This CDR3 is 13 amino acids long. Germline CDR1 and CDR2: SGHTA and FQGNSA. V is TRBV7-2 and J is TRBJ2-5, with D maybe TRBD2 (6 bases). The J call is uncertain, as TRBJ2-7 better fits the DNA end. The sequenced sample consisted of PBMCs. This receptor was identified in a woman aged 30 to 39 in good health and CMV-seronegative. The CDR3: CASGPQRAYEQYF. The CDR3 DNA sequence: TGTGCCAGCGGGCCGCAGCGGGCCTACGAGCAGTACTTC.